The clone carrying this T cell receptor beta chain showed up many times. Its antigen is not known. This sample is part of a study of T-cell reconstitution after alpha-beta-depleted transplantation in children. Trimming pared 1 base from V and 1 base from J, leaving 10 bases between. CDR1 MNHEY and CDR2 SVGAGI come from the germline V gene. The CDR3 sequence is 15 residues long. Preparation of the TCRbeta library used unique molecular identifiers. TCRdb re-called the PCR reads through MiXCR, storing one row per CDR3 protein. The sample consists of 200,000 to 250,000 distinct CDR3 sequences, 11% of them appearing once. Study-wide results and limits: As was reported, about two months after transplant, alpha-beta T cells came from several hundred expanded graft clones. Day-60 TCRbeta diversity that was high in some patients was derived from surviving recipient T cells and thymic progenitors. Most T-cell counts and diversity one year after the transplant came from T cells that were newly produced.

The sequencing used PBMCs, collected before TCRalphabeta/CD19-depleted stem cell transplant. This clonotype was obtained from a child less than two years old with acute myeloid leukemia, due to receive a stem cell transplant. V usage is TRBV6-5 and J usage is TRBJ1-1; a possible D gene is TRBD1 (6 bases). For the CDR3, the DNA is TGTGCCAGCAGTTACTGGGACACAGGGAACACTGAAGCTTTCTTT. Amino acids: CASSYWDTGNTEAFF.